A single sample is the source of the 5 T cell receptor beta chains below, sequenced in a study of response to subunit inactivated influenza vaccine. A single record per CDR3 protein comes from TCRdb applying MiXCR to the RT-PCR reads. The sample includes 530,000 or so distinct CDR3 sequences, 13% to 15% seen only once; the top ten take 11%. This specimen consisted of PBMCs from blood, obtained about 13 days after vaccination. The receptors shown here come from a man aged 50-59 years who received an inactivated influenza vaccine.

The chain is built from TRBV6-1 and TRBJ1-1; unclear D gene. The CDR3 sequence is 13 residues long. V was trimmed by 6 bases and J by 3 bases, leaving 11 bases between them. Germline V CDR1 and CDR2: MNHNS, SASEGT. The DNA for the CDR3 is TGTGCCAGCAGCGACCAAGGGTACACTGAAGCTTTCTTT. It codes for CASSDQGYTEAFF.

The chain joins TRBV29-1 to TRBJ2-1; the match to TRBD2 covers 13 bases. Looked up from germline, CDR1 is SQVTM and CDR2 is ANQGSEA. The J segment lost 1 base and the V segment lost 7 bases, leaving 10 bases of the junction unmatched. This CDR3 comprises 17 residues. The CDR3 protein is CSAAGTSGILSYNEQFF. The CDR3 bases are TGCAGCGCCGCCGGGACTAGCGGGATCCTTTCCTACAATGAGCAGTTCTTC.

The chain employs TRBV27 and TRBJ2-1, with a possible D match to TRBD1 (5 bases). Germline assignment: CDR1 MNHEY and CDR2 SMNVEV (reference sequence). There are 14 residues in the CDR3. The V end lost 11 bases, the J end lost 10 bases, and 24 bases lay between the germline ends. The CDR3 nucleotides are TGTGCCTCTAAGCCCGGACACTCCTCCCGGGAGCAGTTCTTC. Its protein product is CASKPGHSSREQFF.

The chain links TRBV20-1 to TRBJ2-5, with 7 bases fitting TRBD2. V was pared by 2 bases and J by 2 bases, with 8 bases of the junction left unmatched. The CDR3 runs 15 residues. The germline CDR1 and CDR2 sequences are DFQATT and SNEGSKA (reference sequence). The CDR3 here is CSARSVTSLQETQYF. DNA of the CDR3: TGCAGTGCTAGATCGGTGACTAGCCTACAAGAGACCCAGTACTTC.

The rearrangement joins TRBV7-2 to TRBJ2-3; 8 bases are a match to TRBD2. The V and J ends lost 1 base and 3 bases, in that order; junction bases with no gene match: 6. This CDR3 contains 16 residues. Germline V CDR1 and CDR2: SGHTA, FQGNSA. Here the CDR3 reads CASSLGGGRTTDTQYF. The CDR3 DNA reads TGTGCCAGCAGCTTAGGCGGCGGGAGGACGACAGATACGCAGTATTTT.